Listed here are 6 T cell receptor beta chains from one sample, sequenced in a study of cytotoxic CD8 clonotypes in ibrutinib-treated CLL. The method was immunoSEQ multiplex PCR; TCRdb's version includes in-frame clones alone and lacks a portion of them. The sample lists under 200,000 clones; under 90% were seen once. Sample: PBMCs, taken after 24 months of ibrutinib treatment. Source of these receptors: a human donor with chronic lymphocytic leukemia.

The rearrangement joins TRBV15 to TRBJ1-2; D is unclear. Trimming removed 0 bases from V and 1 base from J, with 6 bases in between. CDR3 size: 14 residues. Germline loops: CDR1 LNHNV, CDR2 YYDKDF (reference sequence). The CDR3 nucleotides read TGTGCCACCAGCAGAGAAAGGCTTAACTATGGCTACACCTTC. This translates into CATSRERLNYGYTF.

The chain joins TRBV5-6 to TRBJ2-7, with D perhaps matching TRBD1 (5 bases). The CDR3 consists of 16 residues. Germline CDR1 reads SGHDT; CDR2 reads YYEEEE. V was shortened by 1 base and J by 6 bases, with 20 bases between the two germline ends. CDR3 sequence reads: CASSLSSGLERGEQYF. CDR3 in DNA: TGTGCCAGCAGCTTGTCTTCAGGGTTAGAAAGGGGCGAGCAGTACTTC.

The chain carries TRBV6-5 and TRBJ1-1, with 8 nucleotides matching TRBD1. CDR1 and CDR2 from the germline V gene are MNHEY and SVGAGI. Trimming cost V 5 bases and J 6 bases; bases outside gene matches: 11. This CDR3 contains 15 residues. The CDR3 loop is CASSHPGQGHAEAFF. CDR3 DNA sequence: TGTGCCAGCAGTCACCCCGGACAGGGTCATGCTGAAGCTTTCTTT.

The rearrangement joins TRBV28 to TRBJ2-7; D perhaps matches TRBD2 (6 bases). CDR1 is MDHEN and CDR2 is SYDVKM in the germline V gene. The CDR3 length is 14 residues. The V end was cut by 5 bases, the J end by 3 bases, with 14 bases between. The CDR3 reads CASSLLADYYEQYF. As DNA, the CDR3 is TGTGCCAGCAGTCTTTTAGCGGACTACTACGAGCAGTACTTC. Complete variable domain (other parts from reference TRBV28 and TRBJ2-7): DVKVTQSSRYLVKRTGEKVFLECVQDMDHENMFWYRQDPGLGLRLIYFSYDVKMKEKGDIPEGYSVSREKKERFSLILESASTNQTSMYLCASSLLADYYEQYFGPGTRLTVT.

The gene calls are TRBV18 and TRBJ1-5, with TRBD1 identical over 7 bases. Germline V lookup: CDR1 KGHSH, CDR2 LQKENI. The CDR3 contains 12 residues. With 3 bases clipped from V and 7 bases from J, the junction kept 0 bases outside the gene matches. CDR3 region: CASSPGQQPQHF. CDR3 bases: TGTGCCAGCTCACCGGGACAGCAGCCCCAGCATTTT.

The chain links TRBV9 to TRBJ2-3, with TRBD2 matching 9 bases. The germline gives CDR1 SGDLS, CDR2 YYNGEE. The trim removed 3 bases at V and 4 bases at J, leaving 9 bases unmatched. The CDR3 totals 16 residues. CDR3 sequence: CASSEGGWTSADTQYF. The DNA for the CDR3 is TGTGCCAGCAGCGAGGGAGGGTGGACTAGCGCAGATACGCAGTATTTT.